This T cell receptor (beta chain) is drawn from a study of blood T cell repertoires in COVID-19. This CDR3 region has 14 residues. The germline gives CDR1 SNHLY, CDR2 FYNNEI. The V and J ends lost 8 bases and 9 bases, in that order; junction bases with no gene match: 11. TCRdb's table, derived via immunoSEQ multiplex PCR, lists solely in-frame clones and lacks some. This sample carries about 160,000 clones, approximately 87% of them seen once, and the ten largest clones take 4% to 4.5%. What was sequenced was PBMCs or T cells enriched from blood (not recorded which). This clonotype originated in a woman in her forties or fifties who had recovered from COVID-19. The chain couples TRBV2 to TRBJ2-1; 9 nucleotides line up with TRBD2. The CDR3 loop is CASSIGLAGSEQFF. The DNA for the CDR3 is TGTGCCAGCTCCATCGGTCTAGCGGGAAGTGAGCAGTTCTTC.